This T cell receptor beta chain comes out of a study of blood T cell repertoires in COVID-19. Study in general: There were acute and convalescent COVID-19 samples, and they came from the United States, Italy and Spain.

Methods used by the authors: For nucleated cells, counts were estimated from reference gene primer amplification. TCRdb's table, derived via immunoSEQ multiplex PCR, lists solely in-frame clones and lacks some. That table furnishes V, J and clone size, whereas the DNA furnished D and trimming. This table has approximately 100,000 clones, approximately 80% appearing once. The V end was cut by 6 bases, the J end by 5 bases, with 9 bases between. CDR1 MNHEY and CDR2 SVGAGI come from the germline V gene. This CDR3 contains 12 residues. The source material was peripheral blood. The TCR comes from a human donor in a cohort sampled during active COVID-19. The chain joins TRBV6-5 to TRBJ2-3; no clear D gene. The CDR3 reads CASSQLRDTQYF. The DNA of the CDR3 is TGTGCCAGCAGCCAACTACGAGATACGCAGTATTTT.